Presented here are 10 T cell receptor beta chains from one specimen sequenced in a study of blood T cell repertoires in COVID-19. Measured with immunoSEQ multiplex PCR; TCRdb has only the in-frame clones, and not every one. The sample has about 130,000 clones; 70% to 90% are singletons. Sequencing was carried out using peripheral blood. The source of these receptors is a man aged 65 to 85 with active COVID-19.

This clone appeared once. This chain connects TRBV27 to TRBJ2-7; 8 bases line up with TRBD2. V shed 7 bases, J shed 2 bases, and the junction held 10 bases outside the gene matches. Germline lookup yields CDR1 MNHEY and CDR2 SMNVEV (reference sequence). This CDR3 region has 15 residues. The CDR3 protein is CASTLRGGHAYEQYF. The CDR3, as DNA: TGTGCCAGCACCTTACGGGGGGGGCACGCCTACGAGCAGTACTTC.

A single count supports this clone. This chain connects TRBV10-2 to TRBJ2-2; 14 bases line up with TRBD2. Trimming at V came to 11 bases and at J to 6 bases, leaving 20 bases not matched to a gene. The CDR3 totals 19 residues. CDR1 WSHSY and CDR2 SAAADI come from the germline V gene. CDR3 coding DNA: TGCGCCTCCCAAAAGTTCGGGACTAGCGGGAGAGGCTCGGCCGGGGAGCTGTTTTTT. This sequence encodes CASQKFGTSGRGSAGELFF.

In its sample, this clone was seen a few times. The V call is TRBV27, the J call TRBJ2-7; the match to TRBD1 covers 7 bases. CDR1 MNHEY and CDR2 SMNVEV come from the germline V gene (reference sequence). Germline trimming cut 6 bases from V and 5 bases from J; bases unmatched to any gene: 10. This CDR3 comprises 14 residues. The CDR3: CASSPGQGVDEQYF. As DNA, the CDR3 is TGTGCCAGCAGCCCGGGGCAGGGGGTCGACGAGCAGTACTTC.

The V and J genes are TRBV7-2 and TRBJ2-5; maybe TRBD1 (6 bases). Deletions cut 4 bases from V and 1 base from J, with 10 bases between. The CDR3 extends over 14 amino acids. Germline loops: CDR1 SGHTA, CDR2 FQGNSA. The chain's CDR3 is CASSSTGFQETQYF. The CDR3 coding sequence is TGTGCCAGCAGCTCAACAGGGTTCCAAGAGACCCAGTACTTC. Looking up the rest from reference TRBV7-2 and TRBJ2-5 gives the full variable domain: GAGVSQSPSNKVTEKGKDVELRCDPISGHTALYWYRQSLGQGLEFLIYFQGNSAPDKSGLPSDRFSAERTGGSVSTLTIQRTQQEDSAVYLCASSSTGFQETQYFGPGTRLLVL.

The chain recombines TRBV20-1 with TRBJ2-5; 7 bases are shared with TRBD2. Trimming cost V 3 bases and J 3 bases; bases outside gene matches: 13. The CDR3 runs to 16 residues. CDR1 and CDR2 from the germline V gene are DFQATT and SNEGSKA (reference sequence). For the CDR3, the DNA is TGCAGTGCTAGTGGTTCTAGCGGTCCAAGCAAAGAGACCCAGTACTTC. Translation gives CSASGSSGPSKETQYF.

The J gene is TRBJ2-1, the V gene TRBV5-1; 10 bases fit TRBD2. The CDR3 extends over 17 amino acids. Looked up from germline, CDR1 is SGHRS and CDR2 is YFSETQ. V trimming: 2 bases; J trimming: 5 bases; junction bases outside the gene matches: 10. The CDR3 is CASSFRTGTSVDNEQFF. The CDR3 DNA is TGCGCCAGCAGCTTCCGAACCGGGACTAGCGTAGACAATGAGCAGTTCTTC.

The chain is built from TRBV3-1 (or the pseudogene TRBV3-2) and TRBJ2-7; D is unresolved. Trimming left V 1 base short and J 0 bases short, with 13 bases between. The CDR3 loop spans 16 amino acids. Germline CDR1 LGHDT, CDR2 YNNKEL (reference sequence). In DNA, the CDR3 is TGTGCCAGCAGCCAAGGACTTGGCCCCGTCTCCTACGAGCAGTACTTC. Translation: CASSQGLGPVSYEQYF.

The gene calls are TRBV24-1 and TRBJ1-1; 7 bases line up with TRBD1. Losses at the gene ends were 10 bases for V and 2 bases for J; bases not matched to a gene: 9. The CDR3 totals 14 residues. Germline lookup yields CDR1 KGHDR and CDR2 SFDVKD. The CDR3 DNA reads as TGTGCCACTCGGGCGGACAGGCCAAACACTGAAGCTTTCTTT. It is translated as CATRADRPNTEAFF.

The gene calls are TRBV2 and TRBJ2-7; 8 bases align to TRBD1. The CDR3 has 14 amino acids. Germline V gene sequence: CDR1 SNHLY, CDR2 FYNNEI. V lost 2 bases, J lost 2 bases, and 2 bases stayed unmatched. For the CDR3, the DNA is TGTGCCAGCAGTGAACCGGACAGGGCCTACGAGCAGTACTTC. Translated, it gives CASSEPDRAYEQYF.

This chain links TRBV5-1 with TRBJ2-1; the match to TRBD2 covers 9 bases. CDR1 is SGHRS and CDR2 is YFSETQ in the germline V gene. V lost 4 bases, J lost 9 bases, and 5 bases stayed unmatched. CDR3 size: 13 residues. The CDR3 is CASSDGTSTEQFF. The CDR3 coding sequence is TGCGCCAGCAGCGACGGGACTAGCACTGAGCAGTTCTTC.